This T cell receptor (beta chain) was recorded in a study of blood T cell repertoires in COVID-19. For the study at large: The analysed material was cDNA or gDNA that came from T cells, B-cell-depleted T cells, or PBMCs.

Trimming took 4 bases from V and 7 from J; bases not matched to a gene: 5. CDR1 and CDR2 (germline): LGHNA, YSLEER. The CDR3 extends over 15 amino acids. This clone was detected a few times. Repertoires were generated with immunoSEQ multiplex PCR, while TCRdb's copy carries only in-frame clones and drops some. The data hold about 190,000 clones, with about 85% observed a single time. The sample comprised peripheral blood. The chain couples TRBV4-3 to TRBJ1-6; 9 positions match TRBD1. This receptor was taken from a man aged 70-80 years with active or convalescent COVID-19. As DNA, the CDR3 is TGCGCCAGCAGCCCGGGACAGGGCTCGAATTCACCCCTCCACTTT. Amino acids: CASSPGQGSNSPLHF.